Here is one T cell receptor beta chain with its context. Its antigen is undetermined. The data originate from a study of T cell responses to AZD1222 COVID-19 vaccine. Study-wide results and caveats: Sampled repertoires all dated from after the peak T cell response.

Some clones are missing from TCRdb's copy, which holds only in-frame ones; the method was immunoSEQ multiplex PCR. The profile shows about 140,000 clones, 70% to 90% of them singletons. The germline V gene has CDR1 SGHTA and CDR2 FQGNSA. This CDR3 has 15 amino acids. Germline trimming cut 4 bases from V and 3 bases from J; bases unmatched to any gene: 8. This TCR came from an adult who received the AZD1222 COVID-19 vaccine. The sample consisted of peripheral blood, taken 28 days after the second AZD1222 dose. The chain couples TRBV7-2 to TRBJ1-2; 7 bases fit TRBD1. The chain's CDR3 is CASSSAGGDYYGYTF. The CDR3 nucleotides are TGTGCCAGCAGCTCAGCAGGGGGAGACTACTATGGCTACACCTTC.